The 12 T cell receptor beta chains below were found in one sample sequenced in a study of blood T cell repertoires in COVID-19. Sequencing was performed with immunoSEQ multiplex PCR; in TCRdb, only in-frame clones are kept and a portion is missing. In the table there are roughly 360,000 clones, roughly 86% of which are singletons. Sequencing was done on a sample of PBMCs or T cells enriched from blood (not recorded which). The source is a man aged 25-45 years who had recovered from COVID-19.

This rearrangement joins TRBV29-1 to TRBJ2-5; TRBD1 agrees at 7 bases. V trimming: 5 bases; J trimming: 2 bases; junction bases outside the gene matches: 5. The germline gives CDR1 SQVTM, CDR2 ANQGSEA. The CDR3 covers 13 residues. This chain's CDR3 is CSVHRQGQETQYF. CDR3 sequence (DNA): TGCAGCGTTCACAGACAGGGACAAGAGACCCAGTACTTC.

This chain connects TRBV7-3 to TRBJ2-3; 8 bases map to TRBD2. Germline assignment: CDR1 SGHTA and CDR2 FQGTGA. The CDR3 has 14 residues. V was clipped by 3 bases and J by 4 bases; unmatched bases: 3. CDR3 coding DNA: TGTGCCAGCAGCTTGTCGGGGGGGCCAGATACGCAGTATTTT. Translation: CASSLSGGPDTQYF.

The chain carries TRBV2 and TRBJ1-1; tentative D call: TRBD1 (5 bases). CDR1 SNHLY and CDR2 FYNNEI come from the germline V gene. CDR3 length: 14 amino acids. V dropped 6 bases and J dropped 0 bases, with 11 bases sitting between them. Written as DNA, the CDR3 is TGTGCCAGCAGCCAGGGTTTCGTGAACACTGAAGCTTTCTTT. Protein: CASSQGFVNTEAFF.

The V gene is TRBV30, the J gene TRBJ2-1; TRBD2 aligns across 13 bases. Germline loops: CDR1 GTSNPN, CDR2 SVGIG (reference sequence). The CDR3 has 15 residues. The junction had 1 base not matched to a gene; V was cut back by 0 bases and J by 5 bases. The CDR3 loop is CAWSVGTSGNNEQFF. The CDR3 DNA reads TGTGCCTGGAGTGTAGGGACTAGCGGGAACAATGAGCAGTTCTTC.

The chain recombines TRBV4-1 with TRBJ1-6; TRBD1 might be the D (5 bases). Germline CDR1 is MGHRA and CDR2 is YSYEKL. This CDR3 contains 15 residues. V was cut by 1 base and J by 9 bases, with 13 bases left in between. CDR3 sequence reads: CASSQVESGFSPLHF. The DNA of the CDR3 is TGCGCCAGCAGCCAAGTTGAGTCAGGGTTTTCACCCCTCCACTTT.

The V and J genes are TRBV21-1 and TRBJ2-7; TRBD2, the D gene given by the table, was not confirmed from the DNA. TRBV21-1 is flagged as a pseudogene. This CDR3 is built from 18 residues. The CDR3 coding sequence is TGTGCCAGCAGCACCTTTTTAGGGCTAGCGGGGGACACCTACGAGCAGTACTTC. Its protein is CASSTFLGLAGDTYEQYF.

This chain joins TRBV19 and TRBJ1-1; D call uncertain. V dropped 4 bases and J dropped 3 bases, with 9 bases sitting between them. CDR1 LNHDA and CDR2 SQIVND come from the germline V gene (reference sequence). This CDR3 is 13 amino acids long. The CDR3 protein is CASSSHSYTEAFF. DNA for the CDR3: TGTGCCAGTAGTAGTCACAGCTACACTGAAGCTTTCTTT.

The chain employs TRBV5-1 and TRBJ2-3; D is uncertain. V lost 4 bases to trimming and J lost 2 bases, with 8 bases between them. This CDR3 contains 13 residues. Germline CDR1 and CDR2: SGHRS and YFSETQ. CDR3 region: CASSLGDTDTQYF. CDR3 in DNA: TGCGCCAGCAGCCTAGGAGACACAGATACGCAGTATTTT.

The rearrangement uses TRBV4-2 and TRBJ1-2; 10 nucleotides agree with TRBD1. CDR3 length: 13 residues. Germline CDR1 and CDR2: LGHNA and YNFKEQ. V was clipped by 1 base and J by 7 bases; unmatched bases: 0. The CDR3 DNA sequence: TGTGCCAGCAGCCAAGGGACAGGGGGTGGCTACACCTTC. This codes for CASSQGTGGGYTF.

This chain connects TRBV5-6 to TRBJ1-5; 7 bases fit TRBD1. CDR1 is SGHDT and CDR2 is YYEEEE in the germline V gene. V shed 5 bases, J shed 2 bases, and the junction held 7 bases outside the gene matches. There are 15 residues in the CDR3. CDR3 sequence reads: CASSSGQVRNQPQHF. CDR3 DNA sequence: TGTGCCAGCAGTTCTGGACAGGTGCGCAATCAGCCCCAGCATTTT.

The gene calls are TRBV5-6 and TRBJ1-1; D gene uncertain. Germline CDR1 reads SGHDT; CDR2 reads YYEEEE. Trimming stripped 6 bases from V and 8 bases from J, with 11 bases between. This CDR3 has 11 amino acids. The CDR3 spells CASTRLGEAFF. In DNA form, the CDR3 reads TGTGCCAGCACCCGCCTCGGGGAAGCTTTCTTT.

There are a few counts of this clone. This chain links TRBV30 with TRBJ1-5; 7 bases are a match to TRBD1. The CDR3 is 14 amino acids. V dropped 3 bases and J dropped 7; count of bases not matched to a gene: 9. The V gene's germline CDR1 is GTSNPN and CDR2 SVGIG (reference sequence). CDR3 coding DNA: TGTGCCTGGAGGGGGCCCGGACAGGACCAGCCCCAGCATTTT. Protein sequence: CAWRGPGQDQPQHF.